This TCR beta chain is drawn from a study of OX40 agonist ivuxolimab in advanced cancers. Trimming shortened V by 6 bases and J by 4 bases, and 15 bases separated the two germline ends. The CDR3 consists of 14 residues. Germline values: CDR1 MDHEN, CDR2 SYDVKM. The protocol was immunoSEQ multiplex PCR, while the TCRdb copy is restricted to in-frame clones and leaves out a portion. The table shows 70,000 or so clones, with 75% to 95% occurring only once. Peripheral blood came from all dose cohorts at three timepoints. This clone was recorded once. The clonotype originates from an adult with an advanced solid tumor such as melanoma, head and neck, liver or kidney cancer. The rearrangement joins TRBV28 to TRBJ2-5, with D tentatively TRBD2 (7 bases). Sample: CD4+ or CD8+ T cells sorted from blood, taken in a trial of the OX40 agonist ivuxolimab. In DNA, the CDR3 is TGTGCCAGCAGCGGGACACCGGGAGGAGAGACCCAGTACTTC. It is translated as CASSGTPGGETQYF.